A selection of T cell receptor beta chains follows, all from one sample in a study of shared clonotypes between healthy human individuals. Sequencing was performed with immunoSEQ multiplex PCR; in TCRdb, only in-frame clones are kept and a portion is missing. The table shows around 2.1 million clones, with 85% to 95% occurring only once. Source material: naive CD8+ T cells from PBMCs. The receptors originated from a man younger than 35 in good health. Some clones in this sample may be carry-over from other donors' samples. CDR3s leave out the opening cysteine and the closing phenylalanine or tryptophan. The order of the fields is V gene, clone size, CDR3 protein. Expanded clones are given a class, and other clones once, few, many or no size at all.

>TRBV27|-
ASSWGTGTHEQY
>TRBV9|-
ASSLSGGLSSYEQY
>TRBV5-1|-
ASSSLETQY
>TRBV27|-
ASSPTAGGGSYNEQF
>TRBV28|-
ASSHFGQGLYGYT
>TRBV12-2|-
ASRPTGYRETQY
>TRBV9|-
ASSLSPGQGEWSYGYT
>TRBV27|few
ASSLSSSYNQPQH
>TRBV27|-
ASSLSLSYGYT
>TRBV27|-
ASSWGGINNEQF
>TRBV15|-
ATSPGTGGRETQY
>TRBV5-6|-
ASSRPAAPNNEQF
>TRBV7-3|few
ASSLGLRNPAF
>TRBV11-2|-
ASSLQRGVTNEQF
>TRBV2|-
ASSEVHRGTAEYGYT
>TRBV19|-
ASGSRDHSYEQY
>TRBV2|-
ASSEWQAADTQY
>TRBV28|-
ASGLAGESYEQY
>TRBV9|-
ASSSRTSGMQETQY
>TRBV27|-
ASSLDRGRNEQF
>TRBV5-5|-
ASSAGQGYNEQF
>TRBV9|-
ASSVVSPKGELF
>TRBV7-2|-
ASRAYGGAYNEQF
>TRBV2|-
ASRPLPGEFGGRPYEQY
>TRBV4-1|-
ASSQVDRVNTEAF
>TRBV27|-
ASSLSIGVGDEF
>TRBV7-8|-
ASSSRDRNNEQF
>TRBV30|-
AWRGNRGHYEQY
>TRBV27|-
ASSLSGGGYEQY
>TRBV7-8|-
ASSLWAVGETQY
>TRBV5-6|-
ASSASLAVHEQY
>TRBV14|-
ASSLGQGGYEQY
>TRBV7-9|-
ASSRREDYEQY
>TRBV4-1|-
ASSQDAGGYNEQF
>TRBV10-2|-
ASSLGSGSVEQY
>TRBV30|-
AWSPRGYNEQF
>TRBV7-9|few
ASSLLGFMNTEAF
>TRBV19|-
ASSATGVEQF
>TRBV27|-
ASSFSRESSGANVLT
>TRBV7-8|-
ASSLGWEHSYEQY
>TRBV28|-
ASSLYRGLAGFTSTDTQY
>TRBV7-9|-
ASSPLSNQPQH
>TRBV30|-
AWSVFLRGLAGGPSNYNEQF
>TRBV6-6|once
ASRIRQGLNTEAF
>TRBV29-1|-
SVEGAGRGYEQY
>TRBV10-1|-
ASSESVRNGELF
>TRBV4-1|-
ASSYGTGGGDTQY
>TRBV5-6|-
ASSFGRGRDGANVLT
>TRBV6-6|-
ASSFRRTGDTGELF
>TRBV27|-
ASSPVPVSAGFRYNEQF
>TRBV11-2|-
ASSLTQETQY
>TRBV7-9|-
ASSPLDEQF
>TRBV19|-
AVSDRVLTGELF
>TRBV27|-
ASSGRDRLREKLF
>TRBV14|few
ASSRGSGSMNTEAF
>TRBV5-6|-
ASSGDSLGREQY
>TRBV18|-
ASFALGSEGYGYT
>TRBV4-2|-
ASSQEKTGMNEQF
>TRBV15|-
ATSTTGQINQPQH
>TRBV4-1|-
ASSQVMKEGNQPQH